One sample yielded the 26 T cell receptor beta chains listed below, sequenced in a study of T cell responses to AZD1222 COVID-19 vaccine. The method was immunoSEQ multiplex PCR; TCRdb's version includes in-frame clones alone and lacks a portion of them. The sample holds about 78,000 clones, just over 90% seen once. The material sequenced was peripheral blood, taken 28 days after the second AZD1222 dose. The receptors come from an adult who received the AZD1222 COVID-19 vaccine.

The rearrangement uses TRBV6-6 and TRBJ2-7, with D possibly being TRBD2 (7 bases). The CDR3 runs 17 residues. V was trimmed by 5 bases and J by 0 bases, leaving 20 bases between them. Per germline, CDR1 MNHNY and CDR2 SVGAGI (reference sequence). The CDR3 sequence is CASSPPFGGRGSYEQYF. As DNA, the CDR3 is TGTGCCAGCAGTCCCCCCTTCGGGGGGCGAGGCTCCTACGAGCAGTACTTC.

The chain is built from TRBV9 and TRBJ1-3, with D unresolved. CDR3 length: 16 amino acids. Germline V gene lookup returns CDR1 SGDLS and CDR2 YYNGEE. The germline V and J ends were trimmed by 3 bases and 0 bases, with 13 bases remaining between them. Written as DNA, the CDR3 is TGTGCCAGCAGCGCAGCCCTAGCGTTCTCTGGAAACACCATATATTTT. This codes for CASSAALAFSGNTIYF.

The chain couples TRBV18 to TRBJ1-2; D is ambiguous. This CDR3 comprises 13 residues. V was pared by 3 bases and J by 2 bases, with 7 bases between. In germline, CDR1 is KGHSH, CDR2 LQKENI. In DNA, the CDR3 is TGTGCCAGCTCACCTTCAGAGAACTATGGCTACACCTTC. Its protein is CASSPSENYGYTF.

V and J are TRBV30 and TRBJ1-2, with D unresolved. The CDR3 is 13 residues long. From germline, CDR1 is GTSNPN and CDR2 SVGIG (reference sequence). Trimming took off 8 bases at V and 0 bases at J, with 13 bases between the two ends. CDR3 in DNA: TGTGCCAGCCAAAGGATAGCTAACTATGGCTACACCTTC. This translates into CASQRIANYGYTF.

The chain is built from TRBV10-3 and TRBJ1-2; D might be TRBD1 (6 bases). The germline V and J ends were trimmed by 2 bases and 2 bases, with 12 bases remaining between them. This CDR3 contains 15 residues. From germline, CDR1 is ENHRY and CDR2 SYGVKD. This chain's CDR3 is CAISEALQGNYGYTF. The DNA of the CDR3 is TGTGCCATCAGTGAGGCATTACAGGGAAACTATGGCTACACCTTC.

A single count supports this clone. The chain uses TRBV25-1 and TRBJ2-3; a weak D match, TRBD1 (6 bases). CDR3 length: 12 amino acids. The ends were cut back, 3 bases at V and 8 bases at J, with 9 bases in the middle. Germline V gene sequence: CDR1 MGHDK, CDR2 SYGVNS. In DNA, the CDR3 is TGTGCCAGCAGTGAGGACAGCCGTACGCAGTATTTT. It is translated as CASSEDSRTQYF.

V gene TRBV18 combines with J gene TRBJ2-5; 7 nucleotides line up with TRBD1. The CDR3 runs to 14 residues. Unmatched junction bases numbered 5, after V lost 7 bases and J lost 0 bases. CDR1 is KGHSH, CDR2 LQKENI, per germline. CDR3 sequence reads: CASFPGTDQETQYF. The CDR3 region has the DNA TGTGCCAGCTTCCCGGGGACAGACCAAGAGACCCAGTACTTC.

The rearrangement joins TRBV19 to TRBJ2-7; 10 bases agree with TRBD1. After removal of 6 bases from V and 3 bases from J, the junction contained 8 bases not matched to a gene. Germline assignment: CDR1 LNHDA and CDR2 SQIVND (reference sequence). The CDR3 totals 15 residues. This CDR3 is CASRDGQGDLYEQYF. DNA for the CDR3: TGTGCCAGTAGGGACGGACAGGGGGACCTCTACGAGCAGTACTTC. Complete variable domain (other parts from reference TRBV19 and TRBJ2-7): DGGITQSPKYLFRKEGQNVTLSCEQNLNHDAMYWYRQDPGQGLRLIYYSQIVNDFQKGDIAEGYSVSREKKESFPLTVTSAQKNPTAFYLCASRDGQGDLYEQYFGPGTRLTVT.

The V call is TRBV5-1, the J call TRBJ2-3; D uncertain. Trimming stripped 3 bases from V and 3 bases from J, with 14 bases between. Per germline, CDR1 SGHRS and CDR2 YFSETQ. This CDR3 contains 15 residues. The CDR3 spells CASSSRPGSTDTQYF. In nucleotides, the CDR3 is TGCGCCAGCAGCTCGAGGCCCGGATCTACAGATACGCAGTATTTT.

The V call is TRBV6-4, the J call TRBJ1-6; D may be TRBD1 (5 bases). The CDR3 extends over 13 amino acids. CDR1 is MRHNA and CDR2 is SNTAGT in the germline V gene. The V gene lost 4 bases and the J gene lost 5 bases, with 6 bases spanning the gap. CDR3 amino acids: CASSVQDNSPLHF. DNA for the CDR3: TGTGCCAGCAGTGTACAGGATAATTCACCCCTCCACTTT.

The chain uses TRBV24-1 and TRBJ2-5, with D tentatively TRBD2 (6 bases). Trimming stripped 5 bases from V and 5 bases from J, with 11 bases between. CDR3 length: 13 residues. CDR1 and CDR2 from the germline V gene are KGHDR and SFDVKD. CDR3 residues: CATSGWGGETQYF. The CDR3, as DNA: TGTGCCACCAGTGGATGGGGAGGCGAGACCCAGTACTTC.

The chain employs TRBV13 and TRBJ2-1, with 10 bases identical to TRBD2. The ends lost 0 bases at V and 0 bases at J; junction bases unmatched: 2. The CDR3 length is 17 residues. Looked up from germline, CDR1 is PRHDT and CDR2 is FYEKMQ (reference sequence). The CDR3 here is CASSLGLAGSSYNEQFF. The DNA for the CDR3 is TGTGCCAGCAGCTTAGGACTAGCGGGGAGCTCCTACAATGAGCAGTTCTTC. Full variable domain (remainder filled in from reference TRBV13 and TRBJ2-1): AAGVIQSPRHLIKEKRETATLKCYPIPRHDTVYWYQQGPGQDPQFLISFYEKMQSDKGSIPDRFSAQQFSDYHSELNMSSLELGDSALYFCASSLGLAGSSYNEQFFGPGTRLTVL.

This rearrangement joins TRBV7-9 to TRBJ2-7; D is perhaps TRBD1 (6 bases). Germline CDR1 reads SEHNR; CDR2 reads FQNEAQ (reference sequence). This CDR3 comprises 15 residues. V was shortened by 1 base and J by 0 bases, with 10 bases between the two germline ends. The CDR3: CASSLGQVSSYEQYF. CDR3 nucleotides: TGTGCCAGCAGCTTAGGACAGGTGAGCTCCTACGAGCAGTACTTC. Based on the CDR3 plus reference TRBV7-9 and TRBJ2-7, the full variable domain is DTGVSQNPRHKITKRGQNVTFRCDPISEHNRLYWYRQTLGQGPEFLTYFQNEAQLEKSRLLSDRFSAERPKGSFSTLEIQRTEQGDSAMYLCASSLGQVSSYEQYFGPGTRLTVT.

V gene TRBV11-1 combines with J gene TRBJ1-5; no definite D call. This CDR3 contains 13 residues. The V end lost 2 bases, the J end lost 4 bases, and 6 bases lay between the germline ends. CDR1 SGHAT and CDR2 FQDESV come from the germline V gene (reference sequence). The CDR3 here is CASSLSLNQPQHF. The CDR3 DNA is TGTGCCAGCAGCTTATCTCTAAATCAGCCCCAGCATTTT.

The chain uses TRBV9 and TRBJ1-5; tentative D call: TRBD1 (5 bases). The CDR3 spans 18 residues. Germline values: CDR1 SGDLS, CDR2 YYNGEE. V lost 10 bases and J 2 bases, leaving 28 bases between the germline ends. As DNA, the CDR3 is TGTGCCGACTGGTGGAGGGAAGGGGTGTATCGGGGCAATCAGCCCCAGCATTTT. Translation gives CADWWREGVYRGNQPQHF.

J is TRBJ1-4 and V is TRBV3-1 (or the pseudogene TRBV3-2); D remains unclear. This CDR3 is 19 amino acids long. Germline V lookup: CDR1 LGHDT, CDR2 YNNKEL (reference sequence). Trimming left V 4 bases short and J 1 base short, with 22 bases between. CDR3 loop: CASSPRVSRLQGTNEKLFF. The DNA of the CDR3 is TGTGCCAGCAGCCCCCGGGTAAGCAGATTGCAAGGAACTAATGAAAAACTGTTTTTT.

The rearrangement uses TRBV11-2 and TRBJ1-4, with D uncertain. Trimming took off 2 bases at V and 0 bases at J, with 4 bases between the two ends. The germline CDR1 and CDR2 sequences are SGHAT and FQNNGV. This CDR3 comprises 14 residues. CDR3 sequence (DNA): TGTGCCAGCAGCTTACGTCCAACTAATGAAAAACTGTTTTTT. Protein: CASSLRPTNEKLFF.

This sequence joins TRBV7-6 and TRBJ2-1; possibly TRBD2 for D (6 bases). V lost 1 base and J 4 bases, leaving 14 bases between the germline ends. The CDR3 has 16 residues. Germline CDR1 reads SGHVS; CDR2 reads FNYEAQ. The CDR3 DNA is TGTGCCAGCAGCTTAGACGGGACTGGGATTTACAATGAGCAGTTCTTC. It encodes CASSLDGTGIYNEQFF.

This clone was seen just once. V is TRBV3-1 (or the pseudogene TRBV3-2) and J is TRBJ2-1; 7 positions match TRBD2. The V gene's germline CDR1 is LGHDT and CDR2 YNNKEL (reference sequence). The CDR3 consists of 15 residues. V lost 3 bases, J lost 1 base, and 3 bases stayed unmatched. CDR3 bases: TGTGCCAGCAGCCAGGGAGGGAAATCCTACAATGAGCAGTTCTTC. Amino acids: CASSQGGKSYNEQFF.

The table lists this clone with a count of one. The rearrangement links TRBV5-4 to TRBJ2-3, with D unresolved. CDR1 and CDR2 (germline): SGHNT, YYREEE (reference sequence). This CDR3 is built from 13 residues. V shed 4 bases and J shed 2 bases, with 8 bases lying between them. The DNA of the CDR3 is TGTGCCAGCAGCCTTGACCACACAGATACGCAGTATTTT. Its translation: CASSLDHTDTQYF.

The chain has TRBV30 and TRBJ1-5; D ambiguous. The CDR3 covers 13 residues. CDR1 and CDR2 (germline): GTSNPN, SVGIG (reference sequence). Trimming took 0 bases from V and 3 from J, leaving 6 bases between them. The CDR3 bases are TGTGCCTGGAGTGTCCGGTTCAATCAGCCCCAGCATTTT. Protein: CAWSVRFNQPQHF.

The CDR3 DNA sequence: TGTGCCATCAGCGGACAGAGCAATCAGCCCCAGCATTTT. Protein product: CAISGQSNQPQHF. This sequence joins TRBV10-3 and TRBJ1-5; tentatively, D is TRBD1 (6 bases). V lost 6 bases, J lost 1 base, and 7 bases lay in between. Germline CDR1 is ENHRY and CDR2 is SYGVKD. The CDR3 is made up of 13 amino acids.

V usage is TRBV7-8 and J usage is TRBJ2-5, with D perhaps matching TRBD2 (7 bases). CDR1 is SGHVS and CDR2 is FQNEAQ in the germline V gene. This CDR3 comprises 15 residues. V dropped 0 bases and J dropped 5 bases, with 13 bases sitting between them. CDR3 DNA sequence: TGTGCCAGCAGCTTAGCAGGGGGGGCCCGGGAGACCCAGTACTTC. Protein product: CASSLAGGARETQYF.

The chain is built from TRBV11-2 and TRBJ2-7; D is unresolved. The CDR3 length is 14 residues. Germline CDR1 reads SGHAT; CDR2 reads FQNNGV. V was clipped by 7 bases and J by 0 bases, with 13 bases between them. The CDR3 nucleotides read TGTGCCAGCAAGGAAGGGTGGAGCTCCTACGAGCAGTACTTC. It specifies CASKEGWSSYEQYF.

The gene calls are TRBV5-8 and TRBJ2-5; perhaps D is TRBD1 or TRBD2 (5 bases each). Trimming took 1 base from V and 7 from J, leaving 17 bases between them. Germline CDR1 and CDR2: SGHTS and YDEGEE. The CDR3 sequence is 15 residues long. The CDR3 sequence is CASSLPYEGLGTQYF. The CDR3 bases are TGTGCCAGCAGCTTGCCCTACGAGGGGTTGGGGACCCAGTACTTC.

The chain combines TRBV5-1 with TRBJ2-2, with a tentative D call TRBD1 (5 bases). Trimming removed 0 bases from V and 7 bases from J, with 10 bases in between. Germline V CDR1 and CDR2: SGHRS, YFSETQ. CDR3 length: 14 amino acids. The CDR3 DNA sequence: TGCGCCAGCAGCTTGGCGGCAGGGCACGGGGAGCTGTTTTTT. Translation: CASSLAAGHGELFF.